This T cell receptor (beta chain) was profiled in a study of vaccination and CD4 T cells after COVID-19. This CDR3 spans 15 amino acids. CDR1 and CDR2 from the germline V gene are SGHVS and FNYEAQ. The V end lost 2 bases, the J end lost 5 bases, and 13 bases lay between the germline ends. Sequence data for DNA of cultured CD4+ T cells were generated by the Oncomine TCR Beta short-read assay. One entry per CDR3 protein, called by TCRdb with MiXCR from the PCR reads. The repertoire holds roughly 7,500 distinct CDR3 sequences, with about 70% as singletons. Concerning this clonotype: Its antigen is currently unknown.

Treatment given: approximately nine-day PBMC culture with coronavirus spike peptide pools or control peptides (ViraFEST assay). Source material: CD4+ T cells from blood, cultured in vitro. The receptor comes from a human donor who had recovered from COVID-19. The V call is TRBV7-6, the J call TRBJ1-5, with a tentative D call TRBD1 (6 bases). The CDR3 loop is CASSLSGVVHQPQHF. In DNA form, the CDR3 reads TGTGCCAGCAGCTTATCAGGGGTAGTTCATCAGCCCCAGCATTTT.